Given below is one TCR beta chain in context. The data originate from a study of technical replicates of blood from a handful of donors. Method: immunoSEQ multiplex PCR; TCRdb's copy keeps in-frame clones and lacks some. Here the sample spans more than 65,000 clones, 80% to 95% being singletons. This CDR3 has 16 residues. Germline lookup yields CDR1 SGHRS and CDR2 YFSETQ. V lost 1 base and J lost 2, with 12 bases in between. V and J are TRBV5-1 and TRBJ1-4; a possible D gene is TRBD1 (6 bases). Material: T cells isolated from PBMCs. This sequence originates from a human donor in good health. The CDR3 here is CASSLYGGRTNEKLFF. CDR3 DNA sequence: TGCGCCAGCAGCTTGTATGGGGGCCGTACTAATGAAAAACTGTTTTTT.